The 32 T cell receptor beta chains given below trace back to one sample, sequenced in a study of control samples from healthy donors and cancer patients. Assay: immunoSEQ multiplex PCR; the TCRdb copy retains only in-frame clones and omits some. Among about 75,000 clones, roughly 94% were seen once, and the ten largest hold about 6%. Material: blood. These receptors came from a woman aged 40 to 49 in good health.

The chain carries TRBV5-6 and TRBJ1-4; TRBD1 aligns across 7 bases. V shed 5 bases, J shed 6 bases, and the junction held 10 bases outside the gene matches. This CDR3 is built from 15 residues. Germline V CDR1 and CDR2: SGHDT, YYEEEE. CDR3 in DNA: TGTGCCAGCAGGCCCCAGGGACAGAGTGATGAAAAACTGTTTTTT. This sequence encodes CASRPQGQSDEKLFF.

The rearrangement uses TRBV18 and TRBJ1-4; D is unresolved. The ends were cut back, 4 bases at V and 0 bases at J, with 12 bases in the middle. Germline V gene sequence: CDR1 KGHSH, CDR2 LQKENI. The CDR3 runs 16 residues. The CDR3 bases are TGTGCCAGCTCACTAAACCCGCCTGCAACTAATGAAAAACTGTTTTTT. Protein product: CASSLNPPATNEKLFF.

J is TRBJ1-5 and V is TRBV11-2; D is unresolved. Germline V lookup: CDR1 SGHAT, CDR2 FQNNGV. V shed 4 bases and J shed 0 bases, with 4 bases lying between them. The CDR3 is 13 amino acids. CDR3: CASSWDSNQPQHF. The CDR3 region has the DNA TGTGCCAGCAGCTGGGATAGCAATCAGCCCCAGCATTTT.

The chain uses TRBV2 and TRBJ1-2; a possible D gene is TRBD1 (6 bases). Trimming took off 8 bases at V and 8 bases at J, with 15 bases between the two ends. The CDR3 runs 12 residues. In germline, CDR1 is SNHLY, CDR2 FYNNEI. For the CDR3, the DNA is TGTGCCAGCGGGGCGTGGGGGCAGGGCTACACCTTC. Translation: CASGAWGQGYTF.

V gene TRBV9 combines with J gene TRBJ2-1; TRBD2 matches 11 bases. Germline CDR1 reads SGDLS; CDR2 reads YYNGEE. CDR3 size: 15 residues. The ends lost 8 bases at V and 4 bases at J; junction bases unmatched: 8. For the CDR3, the DNA is TGTGCCAGTAAAGTTTTAGCGGGAGGGTACAATGAGCAGTTCTTC. This gives the protein CASKVLAGGYNEQFF.

This chain connects TRBV28 to TRBJ1-1; TRBD1 matches at 7 bases. The J segment lost 4 bases and the V segment lost 5 bases, leaving 4 bases of the junction unmatched. Germline lookup yields CDR1 MDHEN and CDR2 SYDVKM. This CDR3 has 13 residues. The DNA of the CDR3 is TGTGCCAGCAGTGAACAGGGGTCCACTGAAGCTTTCTTT. Translation gives CASSEQGSTEAFF.

The chain links TRBV7-8 to TRBJ2-7; 10 positions match TRBD2. V lost 6 bases to trimming and J lost 1 base; unmatched junction nucleotides: 6. Germline V gene sequence: CDR1 SGHVS, CDR2 FQNEAQ. CDR3 size: 15 residues. The CDR3 here is CASSSGTSVSYEQYF. Here the CDR3 DNA reads TGTGCCAGCAGTTCCGGGACTAGCGTGTCCTACGAGCAGTACTTC.

The rearrangement links TRBV5-1 to TRBJ1-1, with a possible D match to TRBD1 (5 bases). Trimming pared 7 bases from V and 4 bases from J, leaving 14 bases between. CDR1 SGHRS and CDR2 YFSETQ come from the germline V gene. CDR3 size: 13 residues. The CDR3 DNA reads TGCGCCAGCTTTAGGGGTCGCGGCACTGAAGCTTTCTTT. Translated: CASFRGRGTEAFF.

The chain uses TRBV27 and TRBJ2-5; a possible D gene is TRBD2 (5 bases). Germline V CDR1 and CDR2: MNHEY, SMNVEV (reference sequence). The CDR3 consists of 15 residues. V dropped 5 bases and J dropped 2 bases, with 15 bases sitting between them. The DNA for the CDR3 is TGTGCCAGCAGTAGGTCGAGCGGCCGACAAGAGACCCAGTACTTC. Amino acids: CASSRSSGRQETQYF.

V is TRBV7-9 and J is TRBJ2-7; TRBD1 matches 7 bases. Looked up from germline, CDR1 is SEHNR and CDR2 is FQNEAQ (reference sequence). V was clipped by 5 bases and J by 2 bases; unmatched bases: 6. The CDR3 has 14 residues. The CDR3 spells CASSIWTGTYEQYF. The CDR3 DNA follows: TGTGCCAGCAGCATATGGACAGGTACCTACGAGCAGTACTTC.

The chain joins TRBV28 to TRBJ1-2; 8 nucleotides match TRBD1. Per germline, CDR1 MDHEN and CDR2 SYDVKM. This CDR3 has 14 amino acids. The junction had 2 bases not matched to a gene; V was cut back by 5 bases and J by 0 bases. The CDR3 region has the DNA TGTGCCAGCAGTCCGGGACAGGCTAACTATGGCTACACCTTC. Protein product: CASSPGQANYGYTF.

J is TRBJ2-3 and V is TRBV5-6; a weak D match, TRBD1 (6 bases). Germline CDR1 is SGHDT and CDR2 is YYEEEE. Trimming removed 2 bases at V and 2 bases at J, with 12 bases between. The CDR3 is 15 amino acids. The CDR3 DNA reads TGTGCCAGCAGCTTCGGGACATCTCACACAGATACGCAGTATTTT. Translated: CASSFGTSHTDTQYF.

The CDR3 spells CASSVWGTGELFF. The CDR3 nucleotides read TGTGCCAGCAGCGTGTGGGGGACCGGGGAGCTGTTTTTT. The chain employs TRBV9 and TRBJ2-2; D is perhaps TRBD1 or TRBD2 (5 bases each). The V and J ends lost 2 bases and 5 bases respectively, with 7 bases between them. The CDR3 is made up of 13 amino acids. Germline values: CDR1 SGDLS, CDR2 YYNGEE.

The chain recombines TRBV14 with TRBJ1-3, with D unclear. The germline gives CDR1 SGHDN, CDR2 FVKESK. The CDR3 has 15 amino acids. V gave up 1 base and J gave up 0 bases, with 7 bases separating them. The CDR3: CASSQAQVSGNTIYF. CDR3 sequence (DNA): TGTGCCAGCAGCCAAGCCCAGGTCTCTGGAAACACCATATATTTT.

This sequence joins TRBV6-1 and TRBJ2-3; unclear D gene. This CDR3 is 15 amino acids long. Germline-derived CDR1 and CDR2 are MNHNS and SASEGT. The V end lost 2 bases, the J end lost 2 bases, and 11 bases lay between the germline ends. The DNA of the CDR3 is TGTGCCAGCAGTGAATTAAACTTGAACACAGATACGCAGTATTTT. Its protein product is CASSELNLNTDTQYF.

The chain links TRBV7-2 to TRBJ2-2; a weak D match, TRBD1 (6 bases). V was shortened by 2 bases and J by 2 bases, with 12 bases between the two germline ends. The CDR3 sequence is 16 residues long. Germline V CDR1 and CDR2: SGHTA, FQGNSA. The CDR3 loop reads CASSLFLDRNTGELFF. The CDR3 DNA is TGTGCCAGCAGCTTATTCCTGGACAGAAACACCGGGGAGCTGTTTTTT.

The chain joins TRBV9 to TRBJ2-3; 9 bases fit TRBD2. The V gene's germline CDR1 is SGDLS and CDR2 YYNGEE. V gave up 4 bases and J gave up 3 bases; unmatched junction bases: 6. The CDR3 spans 15 residues. CDR3: CASSPGGGATDTQYF. The CDR3 region has the DNA TGTGCCAGCAGCCCAGGCGGGGGGGCTACAGATACGCAGTATTTT.

The chain links TRBV7-6 to TRBJ1-5; D call uncertain. V was cut by 1 base and J by 5 bases, with 6 bases left in between. From germline, CDR1 is SGHVS and CDR2 FNYEAQ. The CDR3 is made up of 13 amino acids. The CDR3 is CASSLGPHQPQHF. The DNA for the CDR3 is TGTGCCAGCAGCTTAGGCCCTCATCAGCCCCAGCATTTT. Together with reference TRBV7-6 and TRBJ1-5, the CDR3 gives the full variable domain: GAGVSQSPRYKVTKRGQDVALRCDPISGHVSLYWYRQALGQGPEFLTYFNYEAQQDKSGLPNDRFSAERPEGSISTLTIQRTEQRDSAMYRCASSLGPHQPQHFGDGTRLSIL.

CDR3 nucleotide sequence: TGCGCCAGCAGTGAGTCCGGGGGGAGTTACAATGAGCAGTTCTTC. Residues: CASSESGGSYNEQFF. V usage is TRBV10-1 and J usage is TRBJ2-1; TRBD2 aligns across 7 bases. The J segment lost 4 bases and the V segment lost 0 bases, leaving 3 bases of the junction unmatched. The CDR3 is made up of 15 amino acids. The germline V gene has CDR1 WNHNN and CDR2 SYGVQD (reference sequence).

This clone was found once. The chain links TRBV6-2 or TRBV6-3 to TRBJ1-6; 11 bases fit TRBD1. The V segment lost 4 bases and the J segment 8 bases; nucleotides outside the gene matches: 7. CDR3 length: 16 residues. From germline, CDR1 is MNHEY and CDR2 SVGEGT. This CDR3 reads CASSSGTGGFDSPLHF. DNA for the CDR3: TGTGCCAGCAGTTCGGGGACAGGGGGTTTTGATTCACCCCTCCACTTT.

The rearrangement joins TRBV7-2 to TRBJ2-3, with a weak D call TRBD2 (5 bases). Germline CDR1 reads SGHTA; CDR2 reads FQGNSA. The length of the CDR3 is 15 residues. V shed 7 bases and J shed 2 bases, with 16 bases lying between them. In DNA, the CDR3 is TGTGCCAGCACCCCCCGCCGGGGAGCCACAGATACGCAGTATTTT. Its protein product is CASTPRRGATDTQYF.

The count of this clone is one. Written as DNA, the CDR3 is TGTGCCTGGAGTGTACAGCCGGTCAGGACAACCTACACCTTC. The encoded protein is CAWSVQPVRTTYTF. This chain links TRBV30 with TRBJ1-2; possible D gene TRBD1, 5 bases. This CDR3 is built from 14 residues. V lost 0 bases to trimming and J lost 10 bases, with 18 bases between them. The germline V gene encodes CDR1 GTSNPN and CDR2 SVGIG (reference sequence).

The rearrangement links TRBV30 to TRBJ1-1; D possibly corresponds to TRBD1 (5 bases). V lost 8 bases to trimming and J lost 1 base, with 8 bases between them. The CDR3 totals 11 residues. CDR1 and CDR2 (germline): GTSNPN, SVGIG (reference sequence). The CDR3 DNA reads TGTGCCCACGGGGCGAACACTGAAGCTTTCTTT. Translated: CAHGANTEAFF.

The chain links TRBV7-9 to TRBJ2-6; D remains ambiguous. Trimming removed 5 bases at V and 1 base at J, with 6 bases between. Germline lookup yields CDR1 SEHNR and CDR2 FQNEAQ (reference sequence). CDR3 size: 14 residues. DNA for the CDR3: TGTGCCAGCAGCCACCCTTCTGGGGCCAACGTCCTGACTTTC. Encoded protein: CASSHPSGANVLTF.

This clone appeared once. The genes are TRBV3-1 (or the pseudogene TRBV3-2) and TRBJ1-6; D is uncertain. V lost 5 bases, J lost 7 bases, and 6 bases lay in between. CDR1 LGHDT and CDR2 YNNKEL come from the germline V gene (reference sequence). There are 12 residues in the CDR3. The CDR3 region is CASSYGNSPLHF. The CDR3 DNA reads TGTGCCAGCAGCTACGGCAATTCACCCCTCCACTTT.

The J gene is TRBJ1-5, the V gene TRBV5-1; TRBD1 matches 7 bases. The J segment lost 4 bases and the V segment lost 4 bases, leaving 8 bases of the junction unmatched. The CDR3 contains 15 residues. Germline CDR1 SGHRS, CDR2 YFSETQ. The CDR3 protein is CASSPFPGGNQPQHF. The CDR3 DNA reads as TGCGCCAGCAGCCCCTTTCCAGGGGGTAATCAGCCCCAGCATTTT. The full variable domain, rest sourced from reference TRBV5-1 and TRBJ1-5, is KAGVTQTPRYLIKTRGQQVTLSCSPISGHRSVSWYQQTPGQGLQFLFEYFSETQRNKGNFPGRFSGRQFSNSRSEMNVSTLELGDSALYLCASSPFPGGNQPQHFGDGTRLSIL.

The V call is TRBV2, the J call TRBJ1-1; D perhaps matches TRBD1 (5 bases). Trimming removed 6 bases from V and 5 bases from J, with 22 bases in between. The CDR3 runs to 16 residues. CDR1 and CDR2 from the germline V gene are SNHLY and FYNNEI. The CDR3 nucleotides are TGTGCCAGCAGGGGGGGAGGTGGAGGGTCGTGGACTGAAGCTTTCTTT. It encodes CASRGGGGGSWTEAFF.

The chain carries TRBV11-1 and TRBJ1-2; TRBD1 might be the D (6 bases). This CDR3 region has 15 residues. Germline CDR1 is SGHAT and CDR2 is FQDESV (reference sequence). The V gene lost 5 bases and the J gene lost 4 bases, with 17 bases spanning the gap. CDR3 amino acids: CASSTDRTVSYGYTF. The DNA of the CDR3 is TGTGCCAGCAGCACCGACCGGACAGTCAGCTATGGCTACACCTTC. The whole variable domain, filled in from reference TRBV11-1 and TRBJ1-2, reads EAEVAQSPRYKITEKSQAVAFWCDPISGHATLYWYRQILGQGPELLVQFQDESVVDDSQLPKDRFSAERLKGVDSTLKIQPAELGDSAMYLCASSTDRTVSYGYTFGSGTRLTVV.

The table lists this clone with a few counts. Other DNA sequences in this specimen translate into the identical CDR3. This chain's CDR3 is CAIMMGSGRWEQFF. In nucleotides, the CDR3 is TGTGCCATTATGATGGGTAGCGGGAGGTGGGAGCAGTTCTTC. The chain has TRBV7-9 and TRBJ2-1; 10 nucleotides agree with TRBD2. This CDR3 is built from 14 residues. CDR1 SEHNR and CDR2 FQNEAQ come from the germline V gene (reference sequence). Unmatched junction bases numbered 13, after V lost 10 bases and J lost 10 bases.

The rearrangement uses TRBV9 and TRBJ2-7; 7 bases are a match to TRBD2. V lost 1 base, J lost 3 bases, and 7 bases stayed unmatched. Germline lookup yields CDR1 SGDLS and CDR2 YYNGEE. This CDR3 spans 15 amino acids. The CDR3: CASSVLAGTFYEQYF. The CDR3 region has the DNA TGTGCCAGCAGCGTATTAGCGGGTACCTTCTACGAGCAGTACTTC.

This chain links TRBV14 with TRBJ2-4; no reliable D call. Trimming removed 1 base at V and 11 bases at J, with 15 bases between. This CDR3 is 14 amino acids long. CDR1 is SGHDN and CDR2 is FVKESK in the germline V gene. The CDR3 region is CASSQGSLSGLQYF. The CDR3 DNA reads TGTGCCAGCAGCCAAGGAAGTCTCAGTGGCCTTCAGTACTTC.

This chain joins TRBV7-9 and TRBJ1-6; no firm D call. V dropped 5 bases and J dropped 5 bases, with 13 bases sitting between them. The germline V gene has CDR1 SEHNR and CDR2 FQNEAQ (reference sequence). This CDR3 region has 15 residues. DNA of the CDR3: TGTGCCAGCAGCGTTCAGTCAGCTAATAATTCACCCCTCCACTTT. Protein: CASSVQSANNSPLHF.